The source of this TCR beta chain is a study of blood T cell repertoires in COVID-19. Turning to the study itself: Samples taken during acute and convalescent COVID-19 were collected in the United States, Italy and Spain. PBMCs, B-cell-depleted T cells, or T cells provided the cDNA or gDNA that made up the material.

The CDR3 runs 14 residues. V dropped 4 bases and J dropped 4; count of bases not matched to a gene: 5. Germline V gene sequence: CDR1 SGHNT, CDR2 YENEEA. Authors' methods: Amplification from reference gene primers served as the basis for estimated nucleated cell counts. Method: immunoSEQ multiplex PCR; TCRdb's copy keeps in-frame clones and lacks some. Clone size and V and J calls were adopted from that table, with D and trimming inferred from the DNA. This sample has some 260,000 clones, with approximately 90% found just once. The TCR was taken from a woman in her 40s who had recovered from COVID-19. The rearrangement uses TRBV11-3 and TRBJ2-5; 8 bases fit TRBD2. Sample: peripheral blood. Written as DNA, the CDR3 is TGTGCCAGCAGCTCACCGGGAGGGGGAGAGACCCAGTACTTC. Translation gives CASSSPGGGETQYF.